This T cell receptor beta chain emerged from a study of blood T cell repertoires in COVID-19. Study details: There were acute and convalescent COVID-19 samples, and they came from the United States, Italy and Spain.

Profiled with immunoSEQ multiplex PCR; TCRdb holds only in-frame clones, not every one. This table has tens of thousands of clones, 82% appearing once. V gave up 0 bases and J gave up 4 bases, with 13 bases separating them. The CDR3 is made up of 17 amino acids. CDR1 and CDR2 (germline): ENHRY, SYGVKD. This TCR came from a human donor in a cohort sampled during active COVID-19. Material for sequencing was peripheral blood. This chain links TRBV10-3 with TRBJ1-6; D ambiguous. The CDR3 sequence: CAISESGNSGYNSPLHF. Here the CDR3 DNA reads TGTGCCATCAGTGAGTCGGGGAACAGCGGATATAATTCACCCCTCCACTTT.